This record looks at one T cell receptor beta chain sequence and its context. Its antigen remains undetermined. One end of the junction fails to match germline, which may point to a read error. The entry originates in a study of T cells in Graves' hyperthyroidism and ophthalmopathy (dated by TCRdb to between 2018 and 2021). Background on the whole study: Peripheral blood was collected at initial diagnosis, before any treatment. To identify TCR V-J signatures that set the groups apart, the researchers used a discovery cohort of 90 to 100 patients, made up of fewer than 50 with Graves' ophthalmopathy and some 60 with stable Graves' hyperthyroidism. Whether ophthalmopathy could be predicted prospectively was tested in an independent validation cohort made up of under 20 hyperthyroidism patients plus 17 patients who later progressed to ophthalmopathy. For training and testing, the 95 to 100 patients in the discovery cohort were randomly divided in a 7:3 ratio. In addition, the study compared T-cell repertoires in thyroid tissue and in blood from several Graves' hyperthyroidism patients. After sampling, hyperthyroidism patients received methimazole starting at 30 mg daily, and ophthalmopathy patients received high-dose intravenous methylprednisolone. The paper describes TCR Vbeta CDR3 sequencing of 120 to 150 peripheral blood samples, made up of some 40 ophthalmopathy patients, around 73 hyperthyroidism patients and 17 progressor patients. Points the paper makes about the study in general: In cross-validation, a model built on a 13 V-J signature told ophthalmopathy apart from stable hyperthyroidism with 87.88% sensitivity and approximately 84% specificity, and in testing the same model reached 80%/75%. Sample size was not statistically predetermined, and investigators were not blinded to group allocation. Most expanded thyroid clonotypes (frequency above 0.001) were also detected in blood, a finding suggesting that blood repertoires may reflect thyroid immune responses. In validation, the model predicted progression to ophthalmopathy with just under 71% sensitivity and approximately 78% specificity, a median of roughly seven months before onset.

Graves' hyperthyroidism was defined as stable when no progression to ophthalmopathy occurred over 18 months of follow-up. The hyperthyroidism patients were between 18 and 65 years old and newly diagnosed, with a disease duration of less than 2 months. The study excluded patients with uncontrolled infections, other autoimmune diseases, pregnancy or lactation. Diagnoses were established on the basis of clinical symptoms, serum thyroxine and TRAb, thyroid ultrasound, and orbital computed tomography. PBMCs were separated from roughly 10 ml of fresh peripheral blood using Ficoll-Paque density gradient centrifugation. Total RNA was extracted using Trizol reagent, and RNA quality was assessed on an Agilent 2100 Bioanalyzer. Amplification of TCR beta CDR3 regions was carried out from RNA transcripts. The TCR CDR3 was subjected to a first round of RT-PCR using the HTBI primer set and the Qiagen OneStep RT-PCR kit. The libraries were constructed in a second round of multiplex PCR and then size-selected and purified. Libraries were sequenced paired-end with 100 bp reads on an Illumina HiSeq2000. Concerning the study's data processing: Raw data were processed with SOAPnuke, discarding reads with adapters, uncalled bases, mean Phred below 15, or no exact constant-primer or identifier match. COPE v1.2.5 was used to merge the high-quality paired reads, and each unique nucleotide sequence was defined as a clonotype. Clonotypes were aligned to IMGT TRBV, TRBD and TRBJ reference segments using MiTCR v1.1. The analysis was restricted to V-J combinations with a frequency above 0.0001, which together covered 99% to 99.2% of the repertoires. A TCS score was defined as the ratio between F50 (clonal expansion) and ExV (chaos), using BLOSUM62-based TCRdist between CDR3 peptides within each V-J. Welch's t-statistics and random forest reduced roughly 500 V-J features to under 15, which were used in a naive Bayes classifier (R e1071). TCRdb cleaned the public reads at Q25 with fastp, built clones with MiXCR and kept in-frame beta chains. Identical CDR3 protein sequences are pooled into one entry, listed with their most common genes and DNA. Clone size and V and J calls follow TCRdb, not the original study. Recorded for this sample are 300,000 to 350,000 distinct CDR3 sequences; approximately 16% of them occurred a single time. The top ten hold approximately 31% of the sample.

Looking up the germline V gene yields CDR1 MGHRA and CDR2 YSYEKL. The CDR3 numbers 18 residues from cysteine through phenylalanine. Just the 54-base CDR3 DNA is kept, in frame starting at base 1. This receptor chain uses TRBV4-1 and TRBJ1-3; the D gene is perhaps TRBD1, on 5 matching bases. The material sequenced was blood. The clonotype originates from a man younger than 45 with Graves' hyperthyroidism. The DNA sequence follows: TGTGCCAGCAGCCAACCCCCGGGACCCTCCCTCTCTGGAAACACCATATATTTT. The translation is CASSQPPGPSLSGNTIYF.